These 12 T cell receptor beta chains share one sample of origin, sequenced in a study of cytomegalovirus exposure and HLA in healthy donors. Researchers ran the PCR with 60 Vbeta and 13 Jbeta primers. Generated by immunoSEQ multiplex PCR, the TCRdb table keeps only in-frame clones and is missing some. The sample lists under 200,000 clones; roughly 88% were seen once. Sequenced input: PBMCs. These receptor sequences come from a man aged 18-30 years in good health and CMV-seropositive.

This sequence joins TRBV27 and TRBJ1-5; unclear D gene. Germline loops: CDR1 MNHEY, CDR2 SMNVEV (reference sequence). This CDR3 is 16 amino acids long. The V end was cut by 9 bases, the J end by 4 bases, with 22 bases between. The DNA of the CDR3 is TGTGCCAGTCGGGAAGCGGCGGGGTTGCAAAATCAGCCCCAGCATTTT. This encodes CASREAAGLQNQPQHF.

The chain has TRBV5-4 and TRBJ1-1; D is uncertain. Per the germline V gene, CDR1 is SGHNT and CDR2 is YYREEE (reference sequence). The CDR3 runs to 14 residues. Trimming stripped 2 bases from V and 0 bases from J, with 8 bases between. The CDR3 DNA reads as TGTGCCAGCAGCTTTCGACACTTGAACACTGAAGCTTTCTTT. Translation: CASSFRHLNTEAFF.

The chain links TRBV2 to TRBJ2-2; D possibly corresponds to TRBD1 (6 bases). This CDR3 has 18 residues. CDR1 SNHLY and CDR2 FYNNEI come from the germline V gene. The ends were cut back, 6 bases at V and 5 bases at J, with 25 bases in the middle. As DNA, the CDR3 is TGTGCCAGCAGAGAACAGACCGGGACACCTAGAAAAACCGGGGAGCTGTTTTTT. Its translation is CASREQTGTPRKTGELFF. Looking up the rest from reference TRBV2 and TRBJ2-2 gives the full variable domain: EPEVTQTPSHQVTQMGQEVILRCVPISNHLYFYWYRQILGQKVEFLVSFYNNEISEKSEIFDDQFSVERPDGSNFTLKIRSTKLEDSAMYFCASREQTGTPRKTGELFFGEGSRLTVL.

In its sample, this clone was seen a few times. The J gene is TRBJ2-3, the V gene TRBV7-2; TRBD2 matches at 8 bases. The CDR3 is made up of 16 amino acids. Germline assignment: CDR1 SGHTA and CDR2 FQGNSA. The ends lost 4 bases at V and 1 base at J; junction bases unmatched: 7. DNA for the CDR3: TGTGCCAGCAGCTCCAGCGGGGGAACGGGCACAGATACGCAGTATTTT. This sequence encodes CASSSSGGTGTDTQYF.

The rearrangement links TRBV19 to TRBJ1-6, with 8 bases matching TRBD1. In germline, CDR1 is LNHDA, CDR2 SQIVND (reference sequence). The ends lost 5 bases at V and 6 bases at J; junction bases unmatched: 3. The CDR3 covers 14 residues. The CDR3 DNA reads as TGTGCCAGTAGTCGGACAGGGCCTAATTCACCCCTCCACTTT. It yields the protein CASSRTGPNSPLHF.

The chain joins TRBV5-6 to TRBJ1-2, with 8 nucleotides matching TRBD1. The CDR3 is made up of 15 amino acids. Per the germline V gene, CDR1 is SGHDT and CDR2 is YYEEEE. Trimming removed 1 base from V and 2 bases from J; junction bases left unmatched: 4. In DNA form, the CDR3 reads TGTGCCAGCAGCTTGCGACAGGGGATCAACTATGGCTACACCTTC. Its translation is CASSLRQGINYGYTF.

V is TRBV4-1 and J is TRBJ1-1; 7 bases align to TRBD1. This CDR3 spans 15 amino acids. Per germline, CDR1 MGHRA and CDR2 YSYEKL. V was pared by 4 bases and J by 4 bases, with 9 bases of the junction left unmatched. In DNA form, the CDR3 reads TGCGCCAGCAGCCTGGAATACAGGGGTAGCACTGAAGCTTTCTTT. As protein: CASSLEYRGSTEAFF.

The rearrangement uses TRBV6-1 and TRBJ2-3, with TRBD2 matching over 10 bases. This CDR3 is built from 19 residues. The V segment lost 4 bases and the J segment 0 bases; nucleotides outside the gene matches: 13. Germline CDR1 MNHNS, CDR2 SASEGT. The CDR3 DNA sequence: TGTGCCAGCAGTGTTCCTCTAGCGGGGGCATTCATTAGCACAGATACGCAGTATTTT. Its translation: CASSVPLAGAFISTDTQYF.

This clone was seen once. The chain recombines TRBV7-2 with TRBJ2-3; no clear D gene. The CDR3 contains 12 residues. Germline CDR1 reads SGHTA; CDR2 reads FQGNSA. The V end was cut by 5 bases, the J end by 5 bases, with 8 bases between. CDR3 DNA: TGTGCCAGCAGCCCCGTCGTAGATACGCAGTATTTT. Residues: CASSPVVDTQYF.

V is TRBV2 and J is TRBJ2-5, with D possibly TRBD2 on 6 matching bases. The assigned J gene may be wrong: the sequence end matches TRBJ2-7 better. Germline V gives CDR1 SNHLY, CDR2 FYNNEI. The CDR3 spans 14 residues. The CDR3 loop reads CASQSGVVSYEQYF. CDR3 DNA: TGTGCCAGCCAGTCGGGGGTCGTCTCCTACGAGCAGTACTTC.

The chain couples TRBV7-6 to TRBJ2-1, with D unresolved. The germline gives CDR1 SGHVS, CDR2 FNYEAQ. The CDR3 covers 13 residues. The V gene lost 1 base and the J gene lost 4 bases, with 5 bases spanning the gap. The CDR3 bases are TGTGCCAGCAGCTTAGGTCTTTACAATGAGCAGTTCTTC. Translating it yields CASSLGLYNEQFF.

The chain uses TRBV15 and TRBJ1-3, with TRBD1 as a possible D gene (6 bases). There are 15 residues in the CDR3. V lost 2 bases and J 0 bases, leaving 8 bases between the germline ends. Germline loops: CDR1 LNHNV, CDR2 YYDKDF (reference sequence). The CDR3 DNA reads as TGTGCCACCAGCAGACTACAGGGCTCTGGAAACACCATATATTTT. It translates to CATSRLQGSGNTIYF.